This TCR beta chain was sequenced in a study of T-cell reconstitution after alpha-beta-depleted transplantation in children. There are a few counts of this clonotype. Antigen: not known. The TCRbeta library incorporated unique molecular identifiers. TCRdb used MiXCR to reprocess the PCR reads, holding one entry per CDR3 protein. The sample contains some 830,000 distinct CDR3 sequences, roughly 15% of which appear only once. General study results and limits: Several hundred rapidly expanded clones from non-depleted graft cells reportedly supplied alpha-beta T cells about two months post-transplant.

V lost 1 base and J 8 bases, leaving 15 bases between the germline ends. There are 15 residues in the CDR3. CDR1 is MGHRA, CDR2 YSYEKL, per germline. The chain uses TRBV4-1 and TRBJ2-4, with D perhaps assigned TRBD1 or TRBD2 (5 bases each). The starting material was PBMCs, mostly from graft donor cells, obtained 360 days after TCRalphabeta/CD19-depleted stem cell transplant. The sequence was collected from a male patient aged 10-17 years who had a stem cell transplant for acute lymphoblastic leukemia, so the T cells may come from the graft donor. The CDR3 nucleotides read TGCGCCAGCAGCCAAGGGGTGAGGGGATGGGACATTCAGTACTTC. Translated: CASSQGVRGWDIQYF.